The present TCR beta chain was sequenced within a study of blood T cells in healthy people across ages. As for the study in general: Using template switching, researchers captured about one barcoded beta molecule for each two T cells. Broader study findings: It was not known whether donors were CMV positive (a possible confounder of expanded clonotype changes). Across samples, TCR beta diversity tracked strongly with naive T cell percentage.

In germline, CDR1 is SQVTM, CDR2 ANQGSEA. The CDR3 spans 15 residues. Trimming at V came to 0 bases and at J to 3 bases, leaving 7 bases not matched to a gene. With a J-beta primer mix and a sample-barcoded 5' primer, a second PCR ran about 7 to 11 cycles. Each cDNA molecule was tagged by a template-switch adaptor with 12 random nucleotides. TCRdb passed the 5' RACE reads through MiXCR, listing each CDR3 protein once. The data hold roughly 860,000 distinct CDR3 sequences, with 55% to 65% observed a single time. About this clonotype: Its antigen is still unknown.

Sequenced: blood. The clonotype was recovered from a man aged 25 to 45 in good health. This rearrangement joins TRBV29-1 to TRBJ1-2, with 7 bases fitting TRBD1. The CDR3, as DNA: TGCAGCGTTGAAGACCGGACAGGAGTTTACTATGGCTACACCTTC. Protein sequence: CSVEDRTGVYYGYTF. Complete variable domain (other parts from reference TRBV29-1 and TRBJ1-2): SAVISQKPSRDICQRGTSLTIQCQVDSQVTMMFWYRQQPGQSLTLIATANQGSEATYESGFVIDKFPISRPNLTFSTLTVSNMSPEDSSIYLCSVEDRTGVYYGYTFGSGTRLTVV.